The rows below give T cell receptor beta chains drawn from one sample of a study of CD8+CD57+ T cells in acquired aplastic anemia. In TCRdb, the reads were re-called with MiXCR into one record per CDR3 protein. The sample includes 450,000 to 600,000 distinct CDR3 sequences, about a third of them seen just once. The specimen was sorted CD4+, CD8+, or CD8+CD57+ T cells (not recorded which) from PBMCs. The receptors stem from a human donor with aplastic anemia. The CDR3 runs from the conserved cysteine through the conserved F or W. Fields, in order: clone size, D gene, J gene, V gene, CDR3 protein, CDR3 DNA. The D gene is left open where the match is weak. The size field is filled for only some rows; it gives once, few, many or a size class.

abundance: few; d_gene: .; j_gene: TRBJ1-6; v_gene: TRBV19; CDR3aa: CASSNPGQRNSPLHF; CDR3nt: TGTGCCAGTAGTAACCCGGGACAAAGAAATTCACCCCTCCACTTT
abundance: many; d_gene: TRBD1; j_gene: TRBJ1-5; v_gene: TRBV29-1; CDR3aa: CSVLGTGGNQPQHF; CDR3nt: TGCAGCGTTCTCGGGACAGGGGGCAATCAGCCCCAGCATTTT
abundance: .; d_gene: TRBD2; j_gene: TRBJ2-3; v_gene: TRBV6-2/TRBV6-3; CDR3aa: CASRIAGGTDTQYF; CDR3nt: TGTGCCAGCAGGATAGCGGGGGGAACAGATACGCAGTATTTT
abundance: few; d_gene: .; j_gene: TRBJ2-6; v_gene: TRBV7-7; CDR3aa: CASSASGANVLTF; CDR3nt: TGTGCTAGCAGCGCCAGCGGGGCCAACGTCCTGACTTTC
abundance: many; d_gene: TRBD1; j_gene: TRBJ1-6; v_gene: TRBV7-9; CDR3aa: CASSSQGGIGLGSPLHF; CDR3nt: TGTGCCAGCAGCTCCCAAGGGGGCATTGGGCTAGGTTCACCCCTCCACTTT
abundance: few; d_gene: TRBD1; j_gene: TRBJ1-1; v_gene: TRBV5-5; CDR3aa: CASSLDREEAFF; CDR3nt: TGTGCCAGCAGCCTGGACAGGGAAGAAGCTTTCTTT
abundance: few; d_gene: .; j_gene: TRBJ1-5; v_gene: TRBV28; CDR3aa: CASSFRGMQPQHF; CDR3nt: TGTGCCAGCAGTTTCAGGGGCATGCAGCCCCAGCATTTT
abundance: .; d_gene: TRBD2; j_gene: TRBJ2-1; v_gene: TRBV25-1; CDR3aa: CASSLAGERDEQFF; CDR3nt: TGTGCCAGCAGTTTAGCGGGGGAGAGGGATGAGCAGTTCTTC
abundance: many; d_gene: .; j_gene: TRBJ2-4; v_gene: TRBV25-1; CDR3aa: CASSESGVVKNIQYF; CDR3nt: TGTGCCAGCAGTGAATCTGGGGTTGTCAAAAACATTCAGTACTTC
abundance: many; d_gene: TRBD1; j_gene: TRBJ1-6; v_gene: TRBV5-5; CDR3aa: CASSRGQGASPLHF; CDR3nt: TGTGCCAGCAGTCGAGGACAGGGGGCCTCACCCCTCCACTTT
abundance: many; d_gene: TRBD1; j_gene: TRBJ2-7; v_gene: TRBV7-8; CDR3aa: CASSPKRTGSYEQYF; CDR3nt: TGTGCCAGCAGCCCAAAGAGGACAGGGTCCTACGAGCAGTACTTC
abundance: .; d_gene: TRBD1; j_gene: TRBJ1-5; v_gene: TRBV11-1; CDR3aa: CASSRTGVNQPQHF; CDR3nt: TGTGCCAGCAGCCGGACAGGGGTAAATCAGCCCCAGCATTTT
abundance: .; d_gene: TRBD2; j_gene: TRBJ2-4; v_gene: TRBV25-1; CDR3aa: CASSGRGLAGVAKNIQYF; CDR3nt: TGTGCCAGCAGTGGACGGGGACTAGCGGGAGTTGCCAAAAACATTCAGTACTTC
abundance: .; d_gene: .; j_gene: TRBJ1-1; v_gene: TRBV2; CDR3aa: CASSERGVEAFF; CDR3nt: TGTGCCAGCAGTGAAAGGGGGGTTGAAGCTTTCTTT
abundance: many; d_gene: .; j_gene: TRBJ1-5; v_gene: TRBV19; CDR3aa: CASSPRLSNQPQHF; CDR3nt: TGTGCCAGTAGTCCCCGACTTAGCAATCAGCCCCAGCATTTT
abundance: many; d_gene: .; j_gene: TRBJ2-7; v_gene: TRBV19; CDR3aa: CASSIDAAQTGDYEQYF; CDR3nt: TGTGCCAGTAGTATAGATGCAGCACAAACTGGCGACTACGAGCAGTACTTC
abundance: many; d_gene: .; j_gene: TRBJ1-1; v_gene: TRBV7-2; CDR3aa: CASSLIGRAFF; CDR3nt: TGTGCCAGCAGCTTAATTGGAAGAGCTTTCTTT
abundance: few; d_gene: TRBD2; j_gene: TRBJ2-3; v_gene: TRBV2; CDR3aa: CASRPSGGTDTQYF; CDR3nt: TGTGCCAGCAGGCCCAGCGGGGGCACAGATACGCAGTATTTT
abundance: few; d_gene: .; j_gene: TRBJ1-5; v_gene: TRBV10-3; CDR3aa: CASRTIEASNQPQHF; CDR3nt: TGTGCCAGCAGGACCATTGAGGCTAGCAATCAGCCCCAGCATTTT
abundance: .; d_gene: .; j_gene: TRBJ1-4; v_gene: TRBV20-1; CDR3aa: CSATRQATDEKLFF; CDR3nt: TGCAGTGCAACCCGCCAAGCAACTGATGAAAAACTGTTTTTT
abundance: .; d_gene: .; j_gene: TRBJ2-7; v_gene: TRBV20-1; CDR3aa: CSAPRGDSQVGSEQYF; CDR3nt: TGCAGTGCCCCCCGGGGGGACAGCCAAGTGGGGAGCGAGCAGTACTTC
abundance: .; d_gene: TRBD1; j_gene: TRBJ2-7; v_gene: TRBV20-1; CDR3aa: CSARTGTNPQYF; CDR3nt: TGCAGTGCCAGGACAGGTACAAACCCGCAGTACTTC
abundance: .; d_gene: .; j_gene: TRBJ1-2; v_gene: TRBV29-1; CDR3aa: CSGSREDYGYTF; CDR3nt: TGCAGCGGCTCCAGGGAGGACTATGGCTACACCTTC
abundance: .; d_gene: .; j_gene: TRBJ2-3; v_gene: TRBV7-9; CDR3aa: CASSYDSSTDTQYF; CDR3nt: TGTGCCAGCAGCTATGACAGTAGCACAGATACGCAGTATTTT
abundance: .; d_gene: .; j_gene: TRBJ1-1; v_gene: TRBV6-5; CDR3aa: CASSCSGGETEAFF; CDR3nt: TGTGCCAGCAGTTGCTCGGGGGGCGAAACTGAAGCTTTCTTT
abundance: few; d_gene: .; j_gene: TRBJ2-7; v_gene: TRBV5-1; CDR3aa: CASSLAEEFREQYF; CDR3nt: TGCGCCAGCAGCTTGGCCGAGGAGTTTCGCGAGCAGTACTTC
abundance: many; d_gene: .; j_gene: TRBJ1-5; v_gene: TRBV20-1; CDR3aa: CSARDYREQPQHF; CDR3nt: TGCAGTGCTAGAGATTACAGGGAACAGCCCCAGCATTTT
abundance: .; d_gene: TRBD1; j_gene: TRBJ2-7; v_gene: TRBV12-3/TRBV12-4; CDR3aa: CASSPPRTGEGEQYF; CDR3nt: TGTGCCAGCAGTCCCCCCCGGACAGGGGAAGGTGAGCAGTACTTC
abundance: many; d_gene: .; j_gene: TRBJ1-2; v_gene: TRBV10-3; CDR3aa: CAISTERGYGYTF; CDR3nt: TGTGCCATCAGTACGGAACGGGGGTATGGCTACACCTTC
abundance: many; d_gene: .; j_gene: TRBJ2-7; v_gene: TRBV5-1; CDR3aa: CASSLVPGRYF; CDR3nt: TGCGCCAGCAGCTTGGTACCTGGGCGGTACTTC
abundance: .; d_gene: .; j_gene: TRBJ1-1; v_gene: TRBV7-3; CDR3aa: CACSAGRNTEAFF; CDR3nt: TGTGCCTGCAGTGCTGGTAGAAACACTGAAGCTTTCTTT
abundance: .; d_gene: TRBD1; j_gene: TRBJ1-2; v_gene: TRBV19; CDR3aa: CASRLTGTGANYGYTF; CDR3nt: TGTGCCAGTAGGCTAACCGGGACAGGAGCTAACTATGGCTACACCTTC
abundance: few; d_gene: TRBD1; j_gene: TRBJ1-6; v_gene: TRBV20-1; CDR3aa: CSAPGRGAERNSPLHF; CDR3nt: TGCAGTGCCCCGGGCAGGGGGGCAGAAAGGAATTCACCCCTCCACTTT
abundance: many; d_gene: .; j_gene: TRBJ1-2; v_gene: TRBV14; CDR3aa: CASSQQPPYGYTF; CDR3nt: TGTGCCAGCAGCCAACAACCTCCCTATGGCTACACCTTC
abundance: many; d_gene: .; j_gene: TRBJ2-1; v_gene: TRBV29-1; CDR3aa: CSVGYSYNEQFF; CDR3nt: TGCAGCGTTGGCTACTCCTACAATGAGCAGTTCTTC
abundance: .; d_gene: .; j_gene: TRBJ1-2; v_gene: TRBV2; CDR3aa: CASSGQWDGYTF; CDR3nt: TGTGCCAGCAGTGGGCAGTGGGATGGCTACACCTTC
abundance: .; d_gene: .; j_gene: TRBJ2-2; v_gene: TRBV20-1; CDR3aa: CSGLSGNTGELFF; CDR3nt: TGCAGTGGTCTTAGCGGGAACACCGGGGAGCTGTTTTTT
abundance: .; d_gene: .; j_gene: TRBJ2-5; v_gene: TRBV10-1; CDR3aa: CASSELRGGETQYF; CDR3nt: TGCGCCAGCAGTGAGCTGAGGGGCGGTGAGACCCAGTACTTC
abundance: few; d_gene: .; j_gene: TRBJ2-5; v_gene: TRBV27; CDR3aa: CASSTGLVQETQYF; CDR3nt: TGTGCCAGCAGTACAGGCTTAGTCCAAGAGACCCAGTACTTC
abundance: .; d_gene: TRBD2; j_gene: TRBJ2-7; v_gene: TRBV5-1; CDR3aa: CASSLEGSGSSYEQYF; CDR3nt: TGCGCCAGCAGCCTGGAGGGTAGCGGGAGCTCCTACGAGCAGTACTTC
abundance: .; d_gene: TRBD2; j_gene: TRBJ2-3; v_gene: TRBV10-3; CDR3aa: CAITGGADAQYF; CDR3nt: TGTGCCATCACGGGGGGGGCAGATGCGCAGTATTTT
abundance: many; d_gene: TRBD2; j_gene: TRBJ2-5; v_gene: TRBV24-1; CDR3aa: CATSDGTSGVQETQYF; CDR3nt: TGTGCCACCAGTGACGGGACTAGCGGAGTACAAGAGACCCAGTACTTC
abundance: few; d_gene: TRBD1; j_gene: TRBJ1-1; v_gene: TRBV5-1; CDR3aa: CASSLNAGTGNTEAFF; CDR3nt: TGCGCCAGCAGCCTGAATGCCGGGACAGGGAACACTGAAGCTTTCTTT
abundance: .; d_gene: .; j_gene: TRBJ2-7; v_gene: TRBV5-6; CDR3aa: CASSFRKSRVPRVNEQYF; CDR3nt: TGTGCCAGCAGCTTTCGTAAGTCCAGGGTCCCGCGCGTCAACGAGCAGTACTTC
abundance: many; d_gene: .; j_gene: TRBJ1-5; v_gene: TRBV10-3; CDR3aa: CAISEEGNQPQHF; CDR3nt: TGTGCCATCAGTGAGGAGGGTAATCAGCCCCAGCATTTT
abundance: .; d_gene: TRBD1; j_gene: TRBJ1-5; v_gene: TRBV25-1; CDR3aa: CASSGGTGFRQPQHF; CDR3nt: TGTGCCAGCAGTGGTGGGACAGGGTTTCGGCAGCCCCAGCATTTT